This T cell receptor (beta chain) stems from a study of a mutant IDH1 vaccine in newly diagnosed glioma. Assay: immunoSEQ multiplex PCR; the TCRdb copy retains only in-frame clones and omits some. The profile shows about 32,000 clones, approximately 80% of them singletons. Deletions cut 0 bases from V and 0 bases from J, with 2 bases between. The germline CDR1 and CDR2 sequences are PRHDT and FYEKMQ (reference sequence). The CDR3 is 13 amino acids. Specified time point: baseline, week 1 (first vaccination visit). Treatment meaning: pre-vaccination baseline after standard-of-care therapy. V is TRBV13 and J is TRBJ1-1; D is unclear. This clonotype was obtained from a man younger than 40 with glioma. Source: PBMCs, taken from a glioma patient treated with radiotherapy, temozolomide or both. CDR3 protein: CASSLGLNTEAFF. CDR3 DNA sequence: TGTGCCAGCAGCTTAGGTTTGAACACTGAAGCTTTCTTT. Full variable domain (missing parts from reference TRBV13 and TRBJ1-1): AAGVIQSPRHLIKEKRETATLKCYPIPRHDTVYWYQQGPGQDPQFLISFYEKMQSDKGSIPDRFSAQQFSDYHSELNMSSLELGDSALYFCASSLGLNTEAFFGQGTRLTVV.